Sequencing of this T cell receptor (beta chain) was carried out in a study of naive CD8 T cells in extremely preterm neonates. Repertoires were generated with immunoSEQ multiplex PCR, while TCRdb's copy carries only in-frame clones and drops some. The sample carries 6,000 to 10,000 clones, 95% to 98% recorded once. Findings and caveats of the study: iChao1 richness was lowest in preterm neonates, significantly versus all ages.

Concerning this clone itself: Its specificity is not known.

Trimming cost V 2 bases and J 1 base; bases outside gene matches: 2. The CDR3 is made up of 14 amino acids. Germline assignment: CDR1 KGHSY and CDR2 FQNENV. The chain links TRBV16 to TRBJ2-7; TRBD2 aligns across 7 bases. Material: naive CD8+ T cells from blood. The receptor was derived from a human donor in good health. CDR3 amino acids: CASSQTGGSYEQYF. Written as DNA, the CDR3 is TGTGCCAGCAGCCAAACCGGGGGGTCCTACGAGCAGTACTTC.